The clone carrying this TCR beta chain was observed at least ten times. What it binds is unknown. Researchers isolated at least 6 million PBMCs per sample. The data were obtained in a study of blood T cells in healthy people across ages. Study-wide findings and caveats: Older age coincided with a roughly linear decline in TCR beta diversity per million T cells.

Together with a sample-barcoded 5' primer, a J-beta primer mix was included in a second PCR lasting about 7 to 12 cycles. TCRdb independently ran MiXCR on the 5' RACE reads; one entry per CDR3 protein. Of 650,000 to 700,000 distinct CDR3 sequences listed, 32% are singletons. This CDR3 comprises 14 residues. The germline gives CDR1 GTSNPN, CDR2 SVGIG (reference sequence). V was cut by 3 bases and J by 0 bases, with 12 bases left in between. Specimen: blood. This TCR was sampled from a woman aged 80 or over in good health. The chain carries TRBV30 and TRBJ2-7; D ambiguous. The CDR3 nucleotides are TGTGCCTGGAGGGTTCCGGGCCTCTCCTACGAGCAGTACTTC. As protein: CAWRVPGLSYEQYF.